The 6 T cell receptor beta chains below were found in one sample sequenced in a study of blood T cell repertoires in COVID-19. Profiling relied on immunoSEQ multiplex PCR, and the TCRdb table lists in-frame clones only, not all of them. The data contain some 280,000 clones, more than 80% of them singletons. The sequenced material came from peripheral blood. The receptors derive from a woman aged 30 to 39 with active or convalescent COVID-19.

The V call is TRBV13, the J call TRBJ2-1; 12 positions agree with TRBD2. The trim removed 4 bases at V and 6 bases at J, leaving 13 bases unmatched. The CDR3 loop spans 18 amino acids. Germline V gives CDR1 PRHDT, CDR2 FYEKMQ (reference sequence). The CDR3, as DNA: TGTGCCAGCAGCTACCCGAGGACTAGCGGGGAAGACTTCAATGAGCAGTTCTTC. This gives the protein CASSYPRTSGEDFNEQFF.

The rearrangement links TRBV9 to TRBJ2-1, with 9 bases that match TRBD2. The junction had 8 bases not matched to a gene; V was cut back by 3 bases and J by 7 bases. CDR3 size: 15 residues. Germline V gives CDR1 SGDLS, CDR2 YYNGEE. CDR3 loop: CASSGNSGGKNEQFF. In nucleotides, the CDR3 is TGTGCCAGCAGCGGAAATAGCGGGGGAAAAAATGAGCAGTTCTTC. The variable domain in full, with the rest retrieved from reference TRBV9 and TRBJ2-1, is DSGVTQTPKHLITATGQRVTLRCSPRSGDLSVYWYQQSLDQGLQFLIQYYNGEERAKGNILERFSAQQFPDLHSELNLSSLELGDSALYFCASSGNSGGKNEQFFGPGTRLTVL.

The chain links TRBV7-2 to TRBJ2-2; TRBD1 is a possible D gene (6 bases). The CDR3 sequence is 17 residues long. Trimming pared 5 bases from V and 4 bases from J, leaving 20 bases between. Germline V lookup: CDR1 SGHTA, CDR2 FQGNSA. The CDR3 protein is CASSRTQGLILTGELFF. DNA for the CDR3: TGTGCCAGCAGCCGCACACAGGGCTTGATTCTCACCGGGGAGCTGTTTTTT.

The chain uses TRBV5-1 and TRBJ1-4; D possibly corresponds to TRBD1 (5 bases). Germline V gene sequence: CDR1 SGHRS, CDR2 YFSETQ. V lost 4 bases and J 7 bases, leaving 14 bases between the germline ends. The CDR3 has 14 amino acids. The CDR3 nucleotides read TGCGCCAGCAGCGCGGGGGTAGGGAGTGAAAAACTGTTTTTT. Encoded protein: CASSAGVGSEKLFF.

This clone was counted once. The V and J genes are TRBV18 and TRBJ1-1; 10 positions agree with TRBD1. The CDR3 runs to 13 residues. V lost 2 bases and J lost 6; bases outside the gene matches: 0. In germline, CDR1 is KGHSH, CDR2 LQKENI. CDR3 DNA sequence: TGTGCCAGCTCACCAGGGACAGGGGCTGAAGCTTTCTTT. This translates into CASSPGTGAEAFF.

This rearrangement joins TRBV27 to TRBJ1-6; TRBD1 might be the D (6 bases). Germline-derived CDR1 and CDR2 are MNHEY and SMNVEV (reference sequence). V shed 7 bases and J shed 4 bases, with 11 bases lying between them. The CDR3 spans 14 residues. DNA of the CDR3: TGTGCCAGCATGTCAGGGGCATATAATTCACCCCTCCACTTT. Encoded protein: CASMSGAYNSPLHF.